The 29 T cell receptor beta chains in this list originate from one sample, sequenced in a study of T-cell reconstitution after alpha-beta-depleted transplantation in children. It was with unique molecular identifiers that the TCRbeta library was prepared. TCRdb used MiXCR to reprocess the PCR reads, holding one entry per CDR3 protein. The sample comprises more than 400,000 distinct CDR3 sequences, over 40% of which are singletons, and under 35% rests with the top ten. The sequenced sample was PBMCs, obtained before TCRalphabeta/CD19-depleted stem cell transplant. These receptors were taken from a girl aged 2 to 9 with aplastic anemia, due to receive a stem cell transplant.

This clonotype was detected only a few times. The V and J genes are TRBV7-9 and TRBJ2-3, with D possibly matching TRBD1 (6 bases). CDR1 and CDR2 from the germline V gene are SEHNR and FQNEAQ (reference sequence). Trimming removed 1 base from V and 3 bases from J, with 8 bases in between. This CDR3 is 14 amino acids long. CDR3: CASSLDRETDTQYF. Written as DNA, the CDR3 is TGTGCCAGCAGCTTAGACAGGGAAACAGATACGCAGTATTTT.

This clonotype was recorded a few times. One end of the junction fails to match germline, which may point to a read error. The CDR3 DNA follows: TGTGCCACCAGCAGAGACCGATCAGCGGGATCGAATGGAAAACTGTTTTTT. Its protein product is CATSRDRSAGSNGKLFF. The chain is built from TRBV15 and TRBJ1-4; D uncertain. This CDR3 contains 17 residues. CDR1 is LNHNV, CDR2 YYDKDF, per germline (reference sequence).

In this sample, this clonotype turned up once. Written as DNA, the CDR3 is TGTGCCAGCAGCCAGACAGTTACCCCCTACAATGAGCAGTTCTTC. Translation: CASSQTVTPYNEQFF. The V gene is TRBV7-9, the J gene TRBJ2-1; possible D gene TRBD1, 5 bases. The CDR3 length is 15 residues. V lost 5 bases, J lost 2 bases, and 13 bases lay in between. In germline, CDR1 is SEHNR, CDR2 FQNEAQ (reference sequence).

The genes are TRBV7-2 and TRBJ2-7; 7 bases are a match to TRBD2. The CDR3 is made up of 15 amino acids. The junction had 5 bases not matched to a gene; V was cut back by 3 bases and J by 0 bases. Germline CDR1 SGHTA, CDR2 FQGNSA. The CDR3 protein is CASSFGRISSYEQYF. DNA for the CDR3: TGTGCCAGCAGCTTCGGGAGGATCAGCTCCTACGAGCAGTACTTC.

CDR3 residues: CASSLSAGGVRNEQFF. As DNA, the CDR3 is TGTGCCAGCAGCTTGAGTGCGGGGGGGGTTAGGAATGAGCAGTTCTTC. The chain is built from TRBV5-4 and TRBJ2-1, with TRBD2 matching over 9 bases. Per germline, CDR1 SGHNT and CDR2 YYREEE (reference sequence). V lost 1 base and J lost 7; bases outside the gene matches: 9. CDR3 length: 16 amino acids. The full variable domain, its missing parts supplied by reference TRBV5-4 and TRBJ2-1, is ETGVTQSPTHLIKTRGQQVTLRCSSQSGHNTVSWYQQALGQGPQFIFQYYREEENGRGNFPPRFSGLQFPNYSSELNVNALELDDSALYLCASSLSAGGVRNEQFFGPGTRLTVL.

The chain is built from TRBV20-1 and TRBJ1-5, with 9 bases matching TRBD1. The length of the CDR3 is 17 residues. V trimming: 2 bases; J trimming: 9 bases; junction bases outside the gene matches: 17. From germline, CDR1 is DFQATT and CDR2 SNEGSKA (reference sequence). In DNA form, the CDR3 reads TGCAGTGCTAGATTGGCACAGGGGGCTGCTAGAAAGCTGCCCCAGCATTTT. Translation: CSARLAQGAARKLPQHF.

The V gene is TRBV7-2, the J gene TRBJ2-3; D possibly matches TRBD1 or TRBD2 (5 bases each). The CDR3 is made up of 15 amino acids. V lost 4 bases to trimming and J lost 5 bases, with 16 bases between them. Germline V lookup: CDR1 SGHTA, CDR2 FQGNSA. The CDR3 region has the DNA TGTGCCAGCAGCTCCTTGGGACGGATGATAGATACGCAGTATTTT. This sequence encodes CASSSLGRMIDTQYF.

This chain links TRBV20-1 with TRBJ2-7, with TRBD2 as a possible D gene (6 bases). The germline gives CDR1 DFQATT, CDR2 SNEGSKA (reference sequence). Trimming stripped 6 bases from V and 3 bases from J, with 18 bases between. The CDR3 is 14 amino acids. CDR3: CSAKGRRARYEQYF. The CDR3 coding sequence is TGCAGTGCAAAGGGCAGGAGGGCCCGCTACGAGCAGTACTTC.

This clonotype was detected only a few times. The rearrangement links TRBV5-1 to TRBJ2-1; 12 bases match TRBD2. J lost 9 bases, V lost 7 bases, and 8 bases had no gene match. Per germline, CDR1 SGHRS and CDR2 YFSETQ. The CDR3 is 14 residues long. The CDR3 DNA sequence: TGCGCCAGCTTGGGACTAGCGGGCGGGGTTGAGCAGTTCTTC. Its protein product is CASLGLAGGVEQFF.

This clonotype is a singleton in its sample. A read error may explain this, as a much larger clone is one base away. The gene calls are TRBV6-6 and TRBJ1-2; D perhaps matches TRBD1 (6 bases). The CDR3 spans 13 residues. The germline V and J ends were trimmed by 5 bases and 3 bases, with 10 bases remaining between them. Germline-derived CDR1 and CDR2 are MNHNY and SVGAGI (reference sequence). CDR3 loop: CASSKQGDYGYTF. Written as DNA, the CDR3 is TGTGCCAGCAGTAAACAGGGAGACTATGGCTACACCTTC.

This clonotype was observed at least ten times. The V and J genes are TRBV12-3 or TRBV12-4 and TRBJ2-7, with 7 bases fitting TRBD2. After removal of 6 bases from V and 2 bases from J, the junction contained 4 bases not matched to a gene. This CDR3 spans 13 amino acids. The CDR3 loop reads CASRREAPYEQYF. CDR3 sequence (DNA): TGTGCCAGCAGACGGGAGGCTCCCTACGAGCAGTACTTC.

In this sample, this clonotype turned up many times. This sequence joins TRBV28 and TRBJ2-3, with 12 nucleotides matching TRBD2. The ends lost 4 bases at V and 4 bases at J; junction bases unmatched: 6. The CDR3 length is 16 residues. Germline V CDR1 and CDR2: MDHEN, SYDVKM. The CDR3, as DNA: TGTGCCAGCAGTTCGTCTAGCGGGAGGGCCGCAGATACGCAGTATTTT. Protein product: CASSSSSGRAADTQYF. The complete variable domain, with remaining parts taken from reference TRBV28 and TRBJ2-3, reads DVKVTQSSRYLVKRTGEKVFLECVQDMDHENMFWYRQDPGLGLRLIYFSYDVKMKEKGDIPEGYSVSREKKERFSLILESASTNQTSMYLCASSSSSGRAADTQYFGPGTRLTVL.

Points on this clonotype: A read error is possible here, since a much larger clone lies one base away. V and J are TRBV5-1 and TRBJ2-1, with 12 bases that match TRBD2. The CDR3 sequence is 14 residues long. J was trimmed by 5 bases and V by 3 bases; bases with no gene match: 0. Germline values: CDR1 SGHRS, CDR2 YFSETQ. CDR3: CASSWTSGNNEQFF. CDR3 nucleotides: TGCGCCAGCAGCTGGACTAGCGGGAACAATGAGCAGTTCTTC.

This clonotype has just a few counts. The CDR3: CSARTTAHSYNEQFF. The CDR3 DNA reads as TGCAGTGCTAGGACCACAGCTCACTCCTACAATGAGCAGTTCTTC. The chain combines TRBV20-1 with TRBJ2-1; D not certain. This CDR3 contains 15 residues. Trimming stripped 3 bases from V and 0 bases from J, with 12 bases between. CDR1 is DFQATT, CDR2 SNEGSKA, per germline (reference sequence).

V gene TRBV15 combines with J gene TRBJ2-1; D is ambiguous. The CDR3 runs to 11 residues. Germline values: CDR1 LNHNV, CDR2 YYDKDF (reference sequence). Trimming took 4 bases from V and 5 from J, leaving 3 bases between them. CDR3 protein: CATSKDNEQFF. In nucleotides, the CDR3 is TGTGCCACCAGCAAAGACAATGAGCAGTTCTTC.

In its sample, this clonotype was seen a few times. The CDR3 coding sequence is TGTGCCAGCCGAAAAATCCAGCGGGAGCGAAACGAGCAGTACTTC. Amino acid sequence: CASRKIQRERNEQYF. This chain connects TRBV6-2 or TRBV6-3 to TRBJ2-7; 8 nucleotides align to TRBD2. V shed 8 bases, J shed 5 bases, and the junction held 14 bases outside the gene matches. The germline gives CDR1 MNHEY, CDR2 SVGEGT. The CDR3 sequence is 15 residues long.

This clonotype came up many times. The chain is built from TRBV20-1 and TRBJ2-1, with a weak D call TRBD2 (6 bases). Germline lookup yields CDR1 DFQATT and CDR2 SNEGSKA (reference sequence). The germline V and J ends were trimmed by 1 base and 7 bases, with 17 bases remaining between them. This CDR3 is built from 15 residues. In nucleotides, the CDR3 is TGCAGTGCTAGAGGGCGGGACCCTTGGGAAAATGAGCAGTTCTTC. Its protein is CSARGRDPWENEQFF.

This rearrangement joins TRBV11-2 to TRBJ2-7; 9 bases align to TRBD1. After removal of 6 bases from V and 2 bases from J, the junction contained 8 bases not matched to a gene. In germline, CDR1 is SGHAT, CDR2 FQNNGV. The CDR3 length is 15 residues. The CDR3 here is CASRTGQGPTYEQYF. CDR3 DNA sequence: TGTGCCAGCAGAACGGGACAGGGCCCGACCTACGAGCAGTACTTC.

The rearrangement uses TRBV5-1 and TRBJ2-5, with D maybe TRBD1 (7 bases). With 3 bases removed from V and 4 bases from J, the gap between germline ends came to 16 bases. The germline V gene has CDR1 SGHRS and CDR2 YFSETQ. The CDR3 length is 15 residues. CDR3 region: CASSSGDSFGETQYF. The CDR3 nucleotides are TGCGCCAGCAGCTCGGGGGACAGTTTCGGAGAGACCCAGTACTTC. The full variable domain, with the rest looked up from reference TRBV5-1 and TRBJ2-5, is KAGVTQTPRYLIKTRGQQVTLSCSPISGHRSVSWYQQTPGQGLQFLFEYFSETQRNKGNFPGRFSGRQFSNSRSEMNVSTLELGDSALYLCASSSGDSFGETQYFGPGTRLLVL.

The gene calls are TRBV28 and TRBJ2-2, with D perhaps TRBD1 (6 bases). Looked up from germline, CDR1 is MDHEN and CDR2 is SYDVKM. The CDR3 runs 15 residues. V was clipped by 7 bases and J by 0 bases, with 12 bases between them. CDR3 residues: CASTLRGANTGELFF. In nucleotides, the CDR3 is TGTGCCAGCACCCTCAGGGGCGCGAACACCGGGGAGCTGTTTTTT.

The chain combines TRBV4-2 with TRBJ2-7, with 11 positions matching TRBD2. CDR3 length equals 14 residues. Losses at the gene ends were 3 bases for V and 7 bases for J; bases not matched to a gene: 5. Per germline, CDR1 LGHNA and CDR2 YNFKEQ. CDR3 in DNA: TGTGCCAGCAGCCAGACTAGCGGGGTTCTTGAGCAGTACTTC. Its translation: CASSQTSGVLEQYF.

The chain joins TRBV5-1 to TRBJ2-7; D perhaps matches TRBD2 (6 bases). The V end was cut by 4 bases, the J end by 7 bases, with 24 bases between. The CDR3 runs 16 residues. From germline, CDR1 is SGHRS and CDR2 YFSETQ. This chain's CDR3 is CASSLGRDAGIEEQYF. The CDR3, as DNA: TGCGCCAGCAGCCTGGGTCGAGACGCGGGGATTGAGGAGCAGTACTTC.

The V and J genes are TRBV15 and TRBJ2-2; D gene unclear. The CDR3 loop spans 15 amino acids. Germline V gene sequence: CDR1 LNHNV, CDR2 YYDKDF (reference sequence). With 0 bases removed from V and 1 base from J, the gap between germline ends came to 6 bases. DNA for the CDR3: TGTGCCACCAGCAGAGATCGGTGGAACACCGGGGAGCTGTTTTTT. Its translation: CATSRDRWNTGELFF.

The chain has TRBV21-1 and TRBJ2-1. TRBV21-1 is marked as a pseudogene. The CDR3 runs to 16 residues. CDR3 loop: CASSKRRRHRYNEQFF. The DNA for the CDR3 is TGTGCCAGCAGCAAAAGGCGGAGACACCGATACAATGAGCAGTTCTTC.

This clonotype has a handful of counts. The chain employs TRBV4-3 and TRBJ2-7; 9 bases match TRBD2. CDR3 size: 16 residues. CDR1 is LGHNA, CDR2 YSLEER, per germline. The V gene end was trimmed by 1 base and the J gene end by 5 bases; junction bases not matched to a gene: 9. The CDR3 loop is CASSQGAGLALDEQYF. The DNA of the CDR3 is TGCGCCAGCAGCCAAGGGGCGGGACTAGCACTCGACGAGCAGTACTTC.

The chain recombines TRBV20-1 with TRBJ2-7, with unresolved D. V gave up 5 bases and J gave up 0 bases, with 11 bases separating them. The length of the CDR3 is 13 residues. Germline V lookup: CDR1 DFQATT, CDR2 SNEGSKA (reference sequence). The chain's CDR3 is CSAHGLDSYEQYF. The CDR3 nucleotides are TGCAGTGCTCATGGTCTCGACTCCTACGAGCAGTACTTC.

This clonotype was recorded at least ten times. This rearrangement joins TRBV20-1 to TRBJ2-4, with D unclear. CDR1 and CDR2 (germline): DFQATT, SNEGSKA (reference sequence). There are 14 residues in the CDR3. The V end lost 5 bases, the J end lost 1 base, and 12 bases lay between the germline ends. The CDR3 DNA is TGCAGTGCTTCCAGGAAAGCGGCCAAAAACATTCAGTACTTC. Translating gives CSASRKAAKNIQYF.

This clonotype was seen ten or more times. V usage is TRBV20-1 and J usage is TRBJ2-7, with D unresolved. The CDR3 loop spans 13 amino acids. Looked up from germline, CDR1 is DFQATT and CDR2 is SNEGSKA (reference sequence). The V gene lost 6 bases and the J gene lost 4 bases, with 16 bases spanning the gap. The DNA of the CDR3 is TGCAGTGCCTCCTTTGTAACACCTTACGAGCAGTACTTC. Amino acid sequence: CSASFVTPYEQYF.

V usage is TRBV7-6 and J usage is TRBJ2-7; perhaps TRBD1 as D (5 bases). Looked up from germline, CDR1 is SGHVS and CDR2 is FNYEAQ. V lost 1 base and J lost 4, with 17 bases in between. The CDR3 extends over 16 amino acids. This CDR3 is CASSLGEQDKGYEQYF. In DNA, the CDR3 is TGTGCCAGCAGCTTAGGAGAACAGGACAAAGGTTACGAGCAGTACTTC.